The present entry profiles one T cell receptor (beta chain) with its context. Its target is unknown. It was with 60 Vbeta and 13 Jbeta primers that the PCR ran. The protocol was immunoSEQ multiplex PCR, while the TCRdb copy is restricted to in-frame clones and leaves out a portion. The sample records fewer than 150,000 clones, 55% to 75% being singletons. The record originates from a study of cytomegalovirus exposure and HLA in healthy donors. Whole-study results and caveats: A later analysis found common viral pathogens apparently linked to several of the most significant clusters. According to a later analysis, donors in an Asian-associated ancestry cluster reportedly had fewer N-insertions than the roughly 640-donor mean.

The CDR3 has 12 amino acids. Germline CDR1 reads SNHLY; CDR2 reads FYNNEI. J gave up 5 bases and V 9 bases, and 4 bases lay outside the gene matches. The chain couples TRBV2 to TRBJ1-1, with 9 bases matching TRBD1. The receptor comes from a woman in her forties in good health and CMV-seropositive. Sequencing used PBMCs. Written as DNA, the CDR3 is TGTGCCAGGACAGGGGGGGGGACTGAAGCTTTCTTT. Residues: CARTGGGTEAFF.